This T cell receptor (beta chain) was sequenced during a study of CD8+ T cells in alopecia areata. Trimming left V 7 bases short and J 6 bases short, with 12 bases between. The CDR3 spans 13 residues. Germline V gene data show CDR1 as LNHDA and CDR2 as SQIVND (reference sequence). Extraction and reverse transcription of RNA yielded cDNA as the sequencing template. Using immunoSEQ multiplex PCR, the repertoire was profiled, and TCRdb retains in-frame clones only, with some absent. The sample shows approximately 59,000 clones, 40% to 50% of them seen only once. The sample was CD8+ T cells sorted from blood, taken at week 0. The V and J genes are TRBV19 and TRBJ2-2; the D is unclear. This sequence was found in a human donor with alopecia areata. The CDR3 DNA is TGTGCCAGTACTTGGGCAGATCCCGGGGAGCTGTTTTTT. Amino acid sequence: CASTWADPGELFF.